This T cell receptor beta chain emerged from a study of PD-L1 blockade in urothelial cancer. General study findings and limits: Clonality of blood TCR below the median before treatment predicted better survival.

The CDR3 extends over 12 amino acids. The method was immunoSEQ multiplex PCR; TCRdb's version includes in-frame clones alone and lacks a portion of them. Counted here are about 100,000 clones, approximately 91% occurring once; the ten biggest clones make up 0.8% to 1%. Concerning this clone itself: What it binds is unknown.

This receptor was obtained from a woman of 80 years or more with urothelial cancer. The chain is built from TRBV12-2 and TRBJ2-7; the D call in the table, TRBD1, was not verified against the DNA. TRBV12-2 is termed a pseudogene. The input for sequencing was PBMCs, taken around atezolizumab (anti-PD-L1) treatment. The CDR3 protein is CATLPTEPEQYF. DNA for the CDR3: TGTGCAACTTTACCCACAGAACCCGAGCAGTACTTC.